The 9 T cell receptor beta chains in this list originate from one sample, sequenced in a study of cytomegalovirus exposure and HLA in healthy donors. Both 60 Vbeta primers and 13 Jbeta primers went into the PCR. The table came from immunoSEQ multiplex PCR; TCRdb's copy has only in-frame clones and leaves some out. Its listing shows over 150,000 clones. Sequenced: PBMCs. The receptors stem from a boy aged 10-17 years in good health and CMV-seronegative.

This rearrangement joins TRBV6-5 to TRBJ1-5, with 7 nucleotides matching TRBD1. Germline V CDR1 and CDR2: MNHEY, SVGAGI. There are 13 residues in the CDR3. V was pared by 4 bases and J by 5 bases, with 2 bases of the junction left unmatched. The CDR3 loop reads CASSSGGHQPQHF. CDR3 coding DNA: TGTGCCAGCAGTTCAGGGGGTCATCAGCCCCAGCATTTT.

This chain links TRBV28 with TRBJ2-7; D gene uncertain. CDR1 and CDR2 from the germline V gene are MDHEN and SYDVKM. The CDR3 sequence is 12 residues long. Between the trimmed V and J ends, which lost 8 bases and 3 bases, there was a span of 11 bases. The CDR3 nucleotides read TGTGCCAGCGCGGAACAAAGCTACGAGCAGTACTTC. It is translated as CASAEQSYEQYF.

The chain couples TRBV7-9 to TRBJ2-1; 11 positions agree with TRBD2. Germline CDR1 SEHNR, CDR2 FQNEAQ (reference sequence). This CDR3 contains 15 residues. Trimming removed 6 bases from V and 3 bases from J; junction bases left unmatched: 4. Written as DNA, the CDR3 is TGTGCCAGCAGAGGGACTAGCGGATTCTACAATGAGCAGTTCTTC. Translation: CASRGTSGFYNEQFF. Filled out from reference TRBV7-9 and TRBJ2-1, the complete variable domain reads DTGVSQNPRHKITKRGQNVTFRCDPISEHNRLYWYRQTLGQGPEFLTYFQNEAQLEKSRLLSDRFSAERPKGSFSTLEIQRTEQGDSAMYLCASRGTSGFYNEQFFGPGTRLTVL.

The V gene is TRBV7-2, the J gene TRBJ2-1; tentatively, D is TRBD1 (5 bases). Per the germline V gene, CDR1 is SGHTA and CDR2 is FQGNSA. The CDR3 contains 14 residues. The V and J ends lost 2 bases and 9 bases respectively, with 14 bases between them. CDR3 coding DNA: TGTGCCAGCAGCTTACAGGGTAGTGTCGGTGAGCAGTTCTTC. Translation: CASSLQGSVGEQFF.

The rearrangement uses TRBV28 and TRBJ1-4, with D possibly being TRBD1 (5 bases). Trimming cost V 6 bases and J 5 bases, with 10 bases left between them. This CDR3 spans 13 amino acids. The germline CDR1 and CDR2 sequences are MDHEN and SYDVKM. The CDR3 region is CASSQQENEKLFF. The CDR3 coding sequence is TGTGCCAGCAGCCAACAGGAAAATGAAAAACTGTTTTTT.

The chain has TRBV9 and TRBJ1-6; no firm D call. CDR1 SGDLS and CDR2 YYNGEE come from the germline V gene. CDR3 length equals 16 residues. Trimming pared 0 bases from V and 8 bases from J, leaving 15 bases between. The CDR3 loop reads CASSVGGPTTHSPLHF. CDR3 in DNA: TGTGCCAGCAGCGTAGGAGGGCCGACTACGCATTCACCCCTCCACTTT.

Here the CDR3 reads CASSSRQGPNTEAFF. The DNA for the CDR3 is TGTGCCAGCAGTTCCCGACAGGGGCCTAACACTGAAGCTTTCTTT. The chain links TRBV7-9 to TRBJ1-1; TRBD1 aligns across 8 bases. This CDR3 region has 15 residues. V dropped 6 bases and J dropped 2; count of bases not matched to a gene: 8. Per germline, CDR1 SEHNR and CDR2 FQNEAQ (reference sequence).

CDR3 protein: CASLFGGALHEQFF. The CDR3 nucleotides read TGTGCCAGTCTGTTCGGGGGGGCTCTCCATGAGCAGTTCTTC. V is TRBV11-2 and J is TRBJ2-1; 8 bases are a match to TRBD2. The CDR3 is 14 amino acids. Unmatched junction bases numbered 12, after V lost 9 bases and J lost 8 bases. CDR1 SGHAT and CDR2 FQNNGV come from the germline V gene.

The J gene is TRBJ2-1, the V gene TRBV7-6; possibly TRBD1 for D (6 bases). The CDR3 has 14 amino acids. The V gene's germline CDR1 is SGHVS and CDR2 FNYEAQ. Trimming cost V 1 base and J 5 bases, with 9 bases left between them. CDR3 loop: CASSLERTDNEQFF. CDR3 sequence (DNA): TGTGCCAGCAGCTTAGAGCGGACAGACAATGAGCAGTTCTTC. Filled out from reference TRBV7-6 and TRBJ2-1, the complete variable domain reads GAGVSQSPRYKVTKRGQDVALRCDPISGHVSLYWYRQALGQGPEFLTYFNYEAQQDKSGLPNDRFSAERPEGSISTLTIQRTEQRDSAMYRCASSLERTDNEQFFGPGTRLTVL.